These T cell receptor beta chains were read from a single sample in a study of blood T cell repertoires in COVID-19. Some clones are missing from TCRdb's copy, which holds only in-frame ones; the method was immunoSEQ multiplex PCR. The table records around 100,000 clones, 85% of them present only once. The material sequenced was peripheral blood. The receptors come from a human donor in a cohort sampled during active COVID-19. CDR3s include the opening cysteine and the closing phenylalanine or tryptophan. Each record gives: V gene, D gene, CDR3 length, J gene, clone size, CDR3 protein, CDR3 DNA. A D gene is named only where the DNA matches it firmly. Expanded clones are given a class, and other clones once, few, many or no size at all.

TRBV23-1,NA,13,TRBJ1-1,NA,CASTQNMNTEAFF,TGCGCCAGCACACAGAACATGAACACTGAAGCTTTCTTT
TRBV5-8,NA,14,TRBJ1-1,NA,CASSPGQMNTEAFF,TGTGCCAGCAGCCCAGGACAGATGAACACTGAAGCTTTCTTT
TRBV3-1/TRBV3-2,TRBD2,19,TRBJ2-3,NA,CASSSPSVALAGEADTQYF,TGTGCCAGCAGCTCGCCTTCGGTTGCCCTAGCGGGGGAGGCAGATACGCAGTATTTT
TRBV19,NA,14,TRBJ1-6,few,CASGTRGANSPLHF,TGTGCCTCCGGGACCAGGGGCGCCAATTCACCCCTCCACTTT
TRBV28,NA,16,TRBJ1-6,NA,CASTRNRNSYNSPLHF,TGTGCCAGCACCCGAAATAGAAATTCCTATAATTCACCCCTCCACTTT
TRBV2,TRBD2,16,TRBJ2-1,NA,CASSVRLAGGRNEQFF,TGTGCCAGCAGTGTCCGACTAGCGGGGGGACGCAATGAGCAGTTCTTC
TRBV7-2,TRBD1,16,TRBJ2-5,NA,CASSFQTGQGVGTQYF,TGTGCCAGCAGCTTTCAGACGGGACAGGGGGTGGGGACCCAGTACTTC
TRBV7-8,TRBD1,18,TRBJ1-3,NA,CASSLGDREVASGNTIYF,TGTGCCAGCAGCTTGGGCGACAGGGAGGTGGCCTCTGGAAACACCATATATTTT
TRBV6-5,NA,13,TRBJ2-5,NA,CASSYSRLETQYF,TGTGCCAGCAGTTACTCGAGGCTAGAGACCCAGTACTTC
TRBV9,NA,16,TRBJ1-5,NA,CASSVVGQGGNQPQHF,TGTGCCAGCAGCGTAGTTGGGCAGGGTGGCAATCAGCCCCAGCATTTT
TRBV19,TRBD1,17,TRBJ1-4,NA,CASSPRIGTVKNEKLFF,TGTGCCAGTAGTCCCCGGATTGGGACAGTGAAGAATGAAAAACTGTTTTTT
TRBV12-3/TRBV12-4,TRBD1,13,TRBJ1-2,NA,CASSTGGVRGYTF,TGTGCCAGCAGTACAGGGGGCGTACGCGGCTACACCTTC
TRBV5-6,TRBD1,16,TRBJ1-5,NA,CASSLAGQGGNQPQHF,TGTGCCAGCAGCTTGGCGGGACAGGGGGGCAATCAGCCCCAGCATTTT
TRBV5-8,TRBD1,16,TRBJ2-5,NA,CASSRTTRQGLKTQYF,TGTGCCAGCAGCCGAACTACCCGACAGGGCTTGAAGACCCAGTACTTC
TRBV4-1,NA,17,TRBJ2-3,NA,CASSEGAGTAYTDTQYF,TGCGCCAGCTCAGAGGGCGCGGGGACGGCTTACACAGATACGCAGTATTTT
TRBV14,TRBD1,13,TRBJ1-1,NA,CASKPGTGNEAFF,TGTGCCAGCAAACCCGGGACAGGGAACGAAGCTTTCTTT
TRBV10-3,NA,11,TRBJ1-2,NA,CAISDTTGYTF,TGTGCCATCAGTGACACGACAGGCTACACCTTC
TRBV9,TRBD2,15,TRBJ2-3,NA,CASSVVAGVTDTQYF,TGTGCCAGCAGCGTAGTAGCGGGGGTCACAGATACGCAGTATTTT
TRBV6-5,NA,14,TRBJ2-7,NA,CASGEGHLLEEQYF,TGTGCCAGTGGAGAGGGACACTTACTGGAAGAGCAGTACTTC
TRBV27,TRBD1,16,TRBJ1-6,NA,CASSETDRGRGSPLHF,TGTGCCAGCAGTGAGACCGACAGGGGCCGTGGGTCACCCCTCCACTTT
TRBV5-1,TRBD1,16,TRBJ2-1,NA,CASSLGQGARGDEQFF,TGCGCCAGCAGCTTGGGACAGGGGGCCCGAGGGGATGAGCAGTTCTTC
TRBV5-1,NA,17,TRBJ1-5,NA,CASSLGPGQKGFQPQHF,TGCGCCAGCAGCTTGGGACCGGGACAAAAAGGGTTTCAGCCCCAGCATTTT
TRBV6-5,NA,13,TRBJ1-4,NA,CASSGGGGEKLFF,TGTGCCAGCAGCGGGGGAGGGGGTGAAAAACTGTTTTTT
TRBV15,TRBD1,16,TRBJ1-2,NA,CATSRDRILGDRGYTF,TGTGCCACCAGCAGAGATCGTATTTTGGGGGACAGGGGCTACACCTTC
TRBV5-1,NA,12,TRBJ1-6,NA,CASRVGSSPLHF,TGCGCCAGCAGGGTGGGGAGTTCACCCCTCCACTTT
TRBV28,TRBD2,16,TRBJ2-3,NA,CASSLLGLAEADTQYF,TGTGCCAGCAGTTTATTAGGACTAGCCGAAGCAGATACGCAGTATTTT
TRBV7-3,TRBD1,13,TRBJ1-1,NA,CASSLDRGTEAFF,TGTGCCAGCAGCTTGGACAGGGGCACTGAAGCTTTCTTT
TRBV3-1/TRBV3-2,NA,14,TRBJ1-5,NA,CASSLSQRDQPQHF,TGTGCCAGCAGCCTATCACAGAGGGATCAGCCCCAGCATTTT
TRBV6-2/TRBV6-3,TRBD1,15,TRBJ1-5,NA,CASSYEDRDDQPQHF,TGTGCCAGCAGTTATGAGGACAGGGACGATCAGCCCCAGCATTTT
TRBV7-8,TRBD2,17,TRBJ2-5,NA,CASSLAVGGWLRETQYF,TGTGCCAGCAGCTTAGCAGTGGGGGGGTGGTTGCGGGAGACCCAGTACTTC
TRBV6-4,TRBD1,16,TRBJ1-5,NA,CASSDITGGSNQPQHF,TGTGCCAGCAGTGACATAACAGGGGGTAGCAATCAGCCCCAGCATTTT
TRBV5-5,NA,16,TRBJ2-7,few,CASSLGRTGTSYEQYF,TGTGCCAGCAGCTTGGGGCGAACAGGCACTTCCTACGAGCAGTACTTC
TRBV7-3,TRBD1,15,TRBJ2-3,NA,CASSPSTGVADTQYF,TGTGCCAGCAGCCCCTCGACAGGGGTCGCAGATACGCAGTATTTT
TRBV6-5,TRBD1,13,TRBJ1-2,NA,CASSWDRLRGYTF,TGTGCCAGCAGTTGGGACAGGCTTCGAGGCTACACCTTC